The 16 T cell receptor beta chains in this list originate from one sample, sequenced in a study of preoperative IRX-2 immunotherapy in early breast cancer. The method was immunoSEQ multiplex PCR; TCRdb's version includes in-frame clones alone and lacks a portion of them. The table shows around 34,000 clones, with about 95% occurring only once. This sample's treatment: preoperative locoregional IRX-2 cytokine immunotherapy. Sampling was done from a patient treated with IRX-2 immunotherapy. The receptors shown here come from a human donor with breast cancer.

The chain uses TRBV30 and TRBJ1-5, with no clear D. Per the germline V gene, CDR1 is GTSNPN and CDR2 is SVGIG (reference sequence). The V gene lost 0 bases and the J gene lost 7 bases, with 13 bases spanning the gap. The CDR3 is 14 amino acids. DNA of the CDR3: TGTGCCTGGAGTGTACCCGGTGGAGCCCAGCCCCAGCATTTT. Protein: CAWSVPGGAQPQHF.

The genes are TRBV7-2 and TRBJ1-4; no definite D call. The V gene's germline CDR1 is SGHTA and CDR2 FQGNSA. CDR3 size: 15 residues. V lost 2 bases and J lost 2, with 9 bases in between. This CDR3 is CASSLRARTNEKLFF. The DNA of the CDR3 is TGTGCCAGCAGCTTACGTGCCAGGACTAATGAAAAACTGTTTTTT.

This clone was observed a single time. The chain couples TRBV5-1 to TRBJ2-1; 7 nucleotides line up with TRBD2. J was trimmed by 6 bases and V by 6 bases; bases with no gene match: 15. Germline CDR1 is SGHRS and CDR2 is YFSETQ. This CDR3 contains 16 residues. CDR3 bases: TGCGCCAGCACCCCCCTGAGCGGGACTCCTGTCAATGAGCAGTTCTTC. Its protein is CASTPLSGTPVNEQFF.

The chain carries TRBV25-1 and TRBJ2-2; a possible D gene is TRBD2 (6 bases). Germline-derived CDR1 and CDR2 are MGHDK and SYGVNS. V shed 4 bases and J shed 4 bases, with 22 bases lying between them. The CDR3 covers 18 residues. The CDR3 sequence is CASSAPMGWGRSTGELFF. Here the CDR3 DNA reads TGTGCCAGCAGTGCCCCAATGGGTTGGGGGAGGAGCACCGGGGAGCTGTTTTTT.

This chain links TRBV27 with TRBJ1-2; D is undetermined. Germline V gene sequence: CDR1 MNHEY, CDR2 SMNVEV (reference sequence). Trimming pared 3 bases from V and 7 bases from J, leaving 12 bases between. The CDR3 totals 13 residues. CDR3: CASSFGSSRGYTF. The CDR3 DNA follows: TGTGCCAGCAGTTTTGGCAGCTCCCGTGGCTACACCTTC.

This chain joins TRBV19 and TRBJ1-2, with unresolved D. The CDR3 spans 14 residues. Trimming stripped 6 bases from V and 4 bases from J, with 15 bases between. The germline gives CDR1 LNHDA, CDR2 SQIVND (reference sequence). The CDR3 sequence: CASSRITGVYGYTF. In DNA, the CDR3 is TGTGCCAGTAGCCGAATAACGGGAGTCTATGGCTACACCTTC.

The chain uses TRBV5-5 and TRBJ1-1; TRBD1 is a possible D gene (6 bases). The germline V and J ends were trimmed by 4 bases and 11 bases, with 21 bases remaining between them. From germline, CDR1 is SGHKS and CDR2 YYEKEE (reference sequence). The CDR3 length is 14 residues. The CDR3 region is CASSLLDGGQRAFF. The CDR3, as DNA: TGTGCCAGCAGCCTCCTGGACGGGGGCCAGAGGGCTTTCTTT.

The J gene is TRBJ1-5, the V gene TRBV18; D is undetermined. V lost 3 bases and J 4 bases, leaving 16 bases between the germline ends. The CDR3 consists of 16 residues. Germline-derived CDR1 and CDR2 are KGHSH and LQKENI. The DNA of the CDR3 is TGTGCCAGCTCACCGCCCAACTCGGGTTGGAATCAGCCCCAGCATTTT. This gives the protein CASSPPNSGWNQPQHF.

The V and J genes are TRBV6-5 and TRBJ1-1; a possible D gene is TRBD1 (5 bases). CDR1 is MNHEY, CDR2 SVGAGI, per germline. This CDR3 contains 14 residues. Trimming stripped 2 bases from V and 0 bases from J, with 7 bases between. CDR3 coding DNA: TGTGCCAGCAGTTACGGGACCTTGAACACTGAAGCTTTCTTT. Its translation: CASSYGTLNTEAFF.

The chain joins TRBV6-1 to TRBJ1-1; D might be TRBD1 (5 bases). Germline V gives CDR1 MNHNS, CDR2 SASEGT. The CDR3 has 10 residues. Trimming pared 10 bases from V and 11 bases from J, leaving 14 bases between. The CDR3 DNA sequence: TGTGCCACCAGGGAGGGGTATGCTTTCTTT. Its protein is CATREGYAFF.

This chain links TRBV27 with TRBJ2-7; D perhaps matches TRBD2 (5 bases). CDR1 and CDR2 from the germline V gene are MNHEY and SMNVEV (reference sequence). Trimming pared 0 bases from V and 5 bases from J, leaving 11 bases between. This CDR3 spans 14 amino acids. CDR3 nucleotides: TGTGCCAGCAGTTTATCGATAGCGACTCACGAGCAGTACTTC. It encodes CASSLSIATHEQYF.

This rearrangement joins TRBV27 to TRBJ2-7; 13 bases align to TRBD2. The J segment lost 5 bases and the V segment lost 5 bases, leaving 12 bases of the junction unmatched. The germline V gene encodes CDR1 MNHEY and CDR2 SMNVEV (reference sequence). The CDR3 consists of 17 residues. The CDR3 spells CASSPPPGLAGAHEQYF. Written as DNA, the CDR3 is TGTGCCAGCAGTCCGCCGCCCGGACTAGCGGGAGCCCACGAGCAGTACTTC.

The V call is TRBV29-1, the J call TRBJ2-5, with 8 bases matching TRBD1. This CDR3 is built from 12 residues. Losses at the gene ends were 7 bases for V and 5 bases for J; bases not matched to a gene: 6. Germline V CDR1 and CDR2: SQVTM, ANQGSEA. Here the CDR3 reads CSGWQGAETQYF. The DNA of the CDR3 is TGCAGCGGATGGCAGGGGGCGGAGACCCAGTACTTC.

The chain recombines TRBV5-4 with TRBJ2-2; possibly TRBD2 for D (5 bases). The CDR3 sequence is 16 residues long. V shed 4 bases and J shed 5 bases, with 18 bases lying between them. CDR1 SGHNT and CDR2 YYREEE come from the germline V gene (reference sequence). The CDR3 region is CASSGRPSGGTGELFF. As DNA, the CDR3 is TGTGCCAGCAGCGGAAGACCTAGTGGCGGGACCGGGGAGCTGTTTTTT.

The J gene is TRBJ2-3, the V gene TRBV10-3; 8 bases align to TRBD2. CDR3 length equals 15 residues. With V trimmed by 4 bases and J by 5 bases, 8 bases remained unmatched. Germline CDR1 reads ENHRY; CDR2 reads SYGVKD. The CDR3: CAISAAGGRGDTQYF. The CDR3 DNA reads TGTGCCATCAGTGCCGCGGGGGGCCGGGGAGATACGCAGTATTTT.

The chain carries TRBV28 and TRBJ2-5; D is undetermined. V was cut by 8 bases and J by 6 bases, with 19 bases left in between. The CDR3 extends over 14 amino acids. The germline gives CDR1 MDHEN, CDR2 SYDVKM. The CDR3 sequence is CASGPAAALKTQYF. The DNA for the CDR3 is TGTGCCAGCGGCCCTGCGGCGGCACTTAAGACCCAGTACTTC.